This entry describes one T cell receptor (beta chain). This record belongs to a study of blood T cell repertoires in COVID-19. Germline V CDR1 and CDR2: LGHDT, YNNKEL (reference sequence). V was clipped by 1 base and J by 2 bases, with 11 bases between them. CDR3 length: 15 amino acids. Sequencing used immunoSEQ multiplex PCR; TCRdb keeps in-frame clones, though not all of them. The table lists 200,000 to 300,000 clones, about 82% of them singletons, with 2% to 2.5% in the top ten. Cohort allocation depended upon clinical history that participants reported. Donors in Cohort 3 who had recovered were those with two negative PCRs, healthcare professional clearance, or resolution of their symptoms.

The receptor was isolated from a woman aged 45 to 65 who had recovered from COVID-19. Material for sequencing was PBMCs or T cells enriched from blood (not recorded which). The rearrangement links TRBV3-1 (or the pseudogene TRBV3-2) to TRBJ1-2, with D possibly being TRBD1 (5 bases). As DNA, the CDR3 is TGTGCCAGCAGCCAAGTAGGGGCAGGGAACTATGGCTACACCTTC. Residues: CASSQVGAGNYGYTF.